This TCR beta chain was retrieved from a study of cytomegalovirus exposure and HLA in healthy donors. Notes on the study in general: Reportedly, diagnosis of cytomegalovirus status by the classifier showed high specificity and sensitivity. A few CMV-associated chains proved CMV antigen-specific in vitro. When presence/absence was analysed, sequencing depth was taken to be roughly uniform across donors.

Points on this clone: Its antigen is unidentified.

The study ran its PCR with 60 Vbeta and 13 Jbeta primers. Some clones are missing from TCRdb's copy, which holds only in-frame ones; the method was immunoSEQ multiplex PCR. The sample has about 190,000 clones, over 60% seen once. V was pared by 1 base and J by 6 bases, with 7 bases between. Germline values: CDR1 KGHSH, CDR2 LQKENI. This CDR3 is 13 amino acids long. Healthy individuals who donated bone marrow served as the donors. Input material: PBMCs. This clonotype was sampled from a man under 40 in good health and CMV-seropositive. This rearrangement joins TRBV18 to TRBJ2-1; D is uncertain. The CDR3, as DNA: TGTGCCAGCTCACCACGTGACACCAATGAGCAGTTCTTC. Protein sequence: CASSPRDTNEQFF. Full variable domain (rest looked up from reference TRBV18 and TRBJ2-1): NAGVMQNPRHLVRRRGQEARLRCSPMKGHSHVYWYRQLPEEGLKFMVYLQKENIIDESGMPKERFSAEFPKEGPSILRIQQVVRGDSAAYFCASSPRDTNEQFFGPGTRLTVL.